Following are 30 T cell receptor beta chains from one sample sequenced in a study of OX40 agonist ivuxolimab in advanced cancers. Profiling relied on immunoSEQ multiplex PCR, and the TCRdb table lists in-frame clones only, not all of them. This table holds 60,000 to 75,000 clones, about 90% found once. The sequenced sample was CD4+ or CD8+ T cells sorted from blood, obtained in a trial of the OX40 agonist ivuxolimab. Every receptor here comes from an adult with an advanced solid tumor such as melanoma, head and neck, liver or kidney cancer.

This clone was detected only once. The rearrangement uses TRBV15 and TRBJ2-2, with 7 positions matching TRBD1. V lost 0 bases, J lost 6 bases, and 10 bases stayed unmatched. From germline, CDR1 is LNHNV and CDR2 YYDKDF (reference sequence). CDR3 length: 17 amino acids. The CDR3 region has the DNA TGTGCCACCAGCAGAGATAGGGGGCTCCGAAGGGCCGGGGAGCTGTTTTTT. Its translation: CATSRDRGLRRAGELFF.

The V and J genes are TRBV19 and TRBJ2-7; D is unclear. The CDR3 consists of 14 residues. V was trimmed by 4 bases and J by 1 base, leaving 11 bases between them. From germline, CDR1 is LNHDA and CDR2 SQIVND (reference sequence). DNA of the CDR3: TGTGCCAGTAGTAAGGTAGTCCATTCCTACGAGCAGTACTTC. Translation gives CASSKVVHSYEQYF.

The chain employs TRBV5-1 and TRBJ2-3; 7 bases match TRBD2. Germline trimming cut 2 bases from V and 2 bases from J; bases unmatched to any gene: 5. CDR1 SGHRS and CDR2 YFSETQ come from the germline V gene. There are 15 residues in the CDR3. The CDR3 DNA follows: TGCGCCAGCAGCTTAGGCGGGGGAACCACAGATACGCAGTATTTT. Protein: CASSLGGGTTDTQYF.

The chain couples TRBV18 to TRBJ1-1; unclear D gene. The germline V gene encodes CDR1 KGHSH and CDR2 LQKENI. V dropped 2 bases and J dropped 0 bases, with 13 bases sitting between them. This CDR3 spans 16 amino acids. The CDR3 DNA follows: TGTGCCAGCTCACCAGGTAGGATCACGCTGAACACTGAAGCTTTCTTT. Translating it yields CASSPGRITLNTEAFF.

The chain links TRBV6-5 to TRBJ1-2; D gene ambiguous. V shed 2 bases and J shed 5 bases, with 9 bases lying between them. The CDR3 is 13 amino acids. Germline V CDR1 and CDR2: MNHEY, SVGAGI. CDR3 sequence reads: CASSYDRGYGYTF. In DNA form, the CDR3 reads TGTGCCAGCAGTTACGACCGGGGTTATGGCTACACCTTC.

The chain employs TRBV5-4 and TRBJ1-4; 7 bases match TRBD1. The germline V gene encodes CDR1 SGHNT and CDR2 YYREEE (reference sequence). J lost 5 bases, V lost 4 bases, and 2 bases had no gene match. The CDR3 length is 13 residues. This CDR3 reads CASSPGQNEKLFF. DNA for the CDR3: TGTGCCAGCAGCCCGGGACAGAATGAAAAACTGTTTTTT.

The V gene is TRBV28, the J gene TRBJ1-2, with unresolved D. The V gene's germline CDR1 is MDHEN and CDR2 SYDVKM. Trimming removed 6 bases at V and 8 bases at J, with 16 bases between. The CDR3 covers 13 residues. CDR3 region: CASSISSTLGYTF. The DNA of the CDR3 is TGTGCCAGCAGCATATCTAGCACCTTGGGCTACACCTTC.

This clone was detected only once. The chain couples TRBV10-1 to TRBJ2-7; 8 bases fit TRBD1. This CDR3 is built from 13 residues. Germline V CDR1 and CDR2: WNHNN, SYGVQD (reference sequence). V trimming: 5 bases; J trimming: 6 bases; junction bases outside the gene matches: 6. The CDR3 DNA reads as TGCGCCAGCAGTAAGGACAGGGTAGGCGAGCAGTACTTC. Translation: CASSKDRVGEQYF.

On this clone itself: Relative to the germline gene, one junction end is altered; a read error may explain this. V and J are TRBV19 and TRBJ1-1, with D perhaps TRBD1 (6 bases). The CDR3 consists of 14 residues. The V gene's germline CDR1 is LNHDA and CDR2 SQIVND (reference sequence). DNA of the CDR3: TGTGCCAGTACCTTAAACAGGGTGAATACTGAAGCTTTCTTT. Translated, it gives CASTLNRVNTEAFF.

This clone has more than one count but fewer than ten. The chain employs TRBV5-8 and TRBJ2-3, with D hard to call. V was clipped by 2 bases and J by 1 base, with 8 bases between them. Germline CDR1 is SGHTS and CDR2 is YDEGEE. The CDR3 length is 14 residues. CDR3 region: CASSLRVGTDTQYF. The CDR3 nucleotides read TGTGCCAGCAGCTTACGGGTAGGCACAGATACGCAGTATTTT.

The V gene is TRBV27, the J gene TRBJ2-1; possible D gene TRBD2, 5 bases. Germline CDR1 MNHEY, CDR2 SMNVEV (reference sequence). V lost 1 base, J lost 0 bases, and 10 bases lay in between. This CDR3 contains 16 residues. The CDR3, as DNA: TGTGCCAGCAGTTTATATCGGGGTACCTCCTACAATGAGCAGTTCTTC. Its translation is CASSLYRGTSYNEQFF.

A single count supports this clone. The chain has TRBV5-8 and TRBJ1-4; no clear D gene. The CDR3 covers 14 residues. V lost 3 bases and J lost 4, with 10 bases in between. Germline CDR1 reads SGHTS; CDR2 reads YDEGEE. CDR3 nucleotides: TGTGCCAGCAGCTGGCAGGACCATAATGAAAAACTGTTTTTT. This codes for CASSWQDHNEKLFF.

The rearrangement joins TRBV5-4 to TRBJ2-4, with 8 bases matching TRBD1. The CDR3 is made up of 17 amino acids. Trimming took 4 bases from V and 0 from J; bases not matched to a gene: 9. Germline-derived CDR1 and CDR2 are SGHNT and YYREEE (reference sequence). CDR3 residues: CASSPGQEGIAKNIQYF. For the CDR3, the DNA is TGTGCCAGCAGCCCGGGACAGGAGGGGATAGCCAAAAACATTCAGTACTTC.

This chain uses TRBV15 with TRBJ1-2; the D is unclear. Trimming removed 0 bases at V and 4 bases at J, with 12 bases between. In germline, CDR1 is LNHNV, CDR2 YYDKDF (reference sequence). The CDR3 runs to 15 residues. The CDR3 coding sequence is TGTGCCACCAGCAGAGAAGAGGGAATGACCTATGGCTACACCTTC. Residues: CATSREEGMTYGYTF.

The chain combines TRBV6-5 with TRBJ2-1; D gene ambiguous. CDR1 is MNHEY, CDR2 SVGAGI, per germline. This CDR3 has 12 amino acids. CDR3 loop: CVLGESYNEQFF. Here the CDR3 DNA reads TGTGTCCTGGGCGAGTCCTACAATGAGCAGTTCTTC.

J is TRBJ1-1 and V is TRBV7-6; no definite D call. CDR1 and CDR2 from the germline V gene are SGHVS and FNYEAQ. V gave up 2 bases and J gave up 4 bases, with 8 bases separating them. The length of the CDR3 is 13 residues. Here the CDR3 DNA reads TGTGCCAGCAGCTTAATGGAGGGCACTGAAGCTTTCTTT. It codes for CASSLMEGTEAFF.

The V gene is TRBV5-6, the J gene TRBJ2-5; the match to TRBD2 covers 11 bases. The CDR3 contains 15 residues. Germline V gives CDR1 SGHDT, CDR2 YYEEEE. V lost 3 bases and J lost 3; bases outside the gene matches: 4. CDR3 DNA: TGTGCCAGCAGCTCAATGACTAGCGGGGAAGAGACCCAGTACTTC. It encodes CASSSMTSGEETQYF.

The chain uses TRBV7-2 and TRBJ1-1; D unresolved. The CDR3 consists of 13 residues. V dropped 4 bases and J dropped 2 bases, with 8 bases sitting between them. Germline V gene sequence: CDR1 SGHTA, CDR2 FQGNSA. This CDR3 is CASSYSGNTEAFF. The CDR3 nucleotides read TGTGCCAGCAGCTACTCAGGTAACACTGAAGCTTTCTTT.

V is TRBV19 and J is TRBJ2-6, with D possibly TRBD1 on 5 matching bases. The V end was cut by 10 bases, the J end by 0 bases, with 7 bases between. The CDR3 has 13 residues. Germline CDR1 is LNHDA and CDR2 is SQIVND (reference sequence). The CDR3 reads CATRGSGANVLTF. CDR3 nucleotide sequence: TGTGCCACAAGGGGCTCTGGGGCCAACGTCCTGACTTTC.

The table lists this clone with a few counts. The chain recombines TRBV7-9 with TRBJ1-4, with a weak D call TRBD1 (6 bases). The CDR3 loop spans 15 amino acids. V was clipped by 2 bases and J by 5 bases, with 12 bases between them. Germline V CDR1 and CDR2: SEHNR, FQNEAQ (reference sequence). The CDR3 spells CASSLNGGVNEKLFF. The CDR3 DNA reads as TGTGCCAGCAGCTTAAACGGGGGCGTAAATGAAAAACTGTTTTTT. Combining the CDR3 with reference TRBV7-9 and TRBJ1-4 gives the whole variable domain DTGVSQNPRHKITKRGQNVTFRCDPISEHNRLYWYRQTLGQGPEFLTYFQNEAQLEKSRLLSDRFSAERPKGSFSTLEIQRTEQGDSAMYLCASSLNGGVNEKLFFGSGTQLSVL.

The genes are TRBV15 and TRBJ2-7; no reliable D call. Per germline, CDR1 LNHNV and CDR2 YYDKDF (reference sequence). The CDR3 extends over 13 amino acids. V lost 4 bases and J lost 7, with 14 bases in between. The CDR3 is CATSTSTGREQYF. The CDR3 nucleotides are TGTGCCACCAGCACCTCGACGGGTCGGGAGCAGTACTTC.

The chain couples TRBV7-2 to TRBJ1-1; 7 nucleotides match TRBD1. The CDR3 runs to 15 residues. V lost 4 bases to trimming and J lost 1 base; unmatched junction nucleotides: 6. The germline V gene has CDR1 SGHTA and CDR2 FQGNSA. The CDR3 spells CASSSPRTGNTEAFF. DNA of the CDR3: TGTGCCAGCAGCTCACCCCGGACAGGGAACACTGAAGCTTTCTTT.

The rearrangement uses TRBV5-1 and TRBJ1-2; unclear D gene. Per the germline V gene, CDR1 is SGHRS and CDR2 is YFSETQ. Trimming removed 4 bases from V and 6 bases from J, with 10 bases in between. This CDR3 is 12 amino acids long. CDR3 in amino acids: CASSPFGDGYTF. CDR3 nucleotide sequence: TGCGCCAGCAGCCCCTTTGGGGATGGCTACACCTTC.

The gene calls are TRBV29-1 and TRBJ2-1, with 8 bases fitting TRBD1. CDR3 length: 15 residues. Per the germline V gene, CDR1 is SQVTM and CDR2 is ANQGSEA. J gave up 4 bases and V 6 bases, and 11 bases lay outside the gene matches. In DNA form, the CDR3 reads TGCAGCGTCTCCCCCTGGGACAGGAATTACAATGAGCAGTTCTTC. Its translation: CSVSPWDRNYNEQFF.

CDR3 region: CASSLSGTTGNTIYF. Here the CDR3 DNA reads TGTGCCAGCAGCTTATCGGGGACTACTGGAAACACCATATATTTT. V is TRBV7-9 and J is TRBJ1-3; TRBD1 might be the D (5 bases). Trimming shortened V by 2 bases and J by 2 bases, and 10 bases separated the two germline ends. The CDR3 is made up of 15 amino acids. CDR1 and CDR2 from the germline V gene are SEHNR and FQNEAQ (reference sequence).

The J gene is TRBJ2-3, the V gene TRBV7-3; D is possibly TRBD2 (5 bases). The CDR3 runs to 15 residues. Germline V gives CDR1 SGHTA, CDR2 FQGTGA. Deletions cut 2 bases from V and 1 base from J, with 10 bases between. The CDR3 DNA follows: TGTGCCAGCAGCTTACTAGCCTTTGGCACAGATACGCAGTATTTT. Encoded protein: CASSLLAFGTDTQYF.

The CDR3 protein is CASSLGRYTDTQYF. The CDR3 coding sequence is TGTGCCAGCAGCTTAGGAAGGTACACAGATACGCAGTATTTT. The V gene is TRBV7-9, the J gene TRBJ2-3, with D uncertain. This CDR3 is 14 amino acids long. V was trimmed by 1 base and J by 2 bases, leaving 7 bases between them. Germline CDR1 is SEHNR and CDR2 is FQNEAQ (reference sequence).

The chain couples TRBV5-6 to TRBJ2-1; D is possibly TRBD1 (6 bases). This CDR3 is built from 15 residues. Per germline, CDR1 SGHDT and CDR2 YYEEEE. V lost 1 base and J lost 4, with 12 bases in between. The CDR3 loop is CASSLSGTLYNEQFF. The DNA of the CDR3 is TGTGCCAGCAGCTTGTCCGGGACACTATACAATGAGCAGTTCTTC.

This chain joins TRBV27 and TRBJ1-4; no clear D gene. Germline CDR1 and CDR2: MNHEY and SMNVEV (reference sequence). Between the trimmed V and J ends, which lost 2 bases and 1 base, there was a span of 2 bases. The CDR3 consists of 13 residues. The CDR3 reads CASSLITNEKLFF. CDR3 DNA: TGTGCCAGCAGTTTAATAACTAATGAAAAACTGTTTTTT.

The V and J genes are TRBV5-6 and TRBJ1-4; a possible D gene is TRBD1 (6 bases). The V and J ends lost 2 bases and 8 bases respectively, with 13 bases between them. Germline CDR1 and CDR2: SGHDT and YYEEEE. The CDR3 covers 14 residues. CDR3 sequence: CASSFRGAAEKLFF. CDR3 sequence (DNA): TGTGCCAGCAGCTTCAGGGGAGCGGCAGAAAAACTGTTTTTT.